The next 13 T cell receptor beta chains were all read from a single sample in a study of shared clonotypes between healthy human individuals. Libraries were prepared by immunoSEQ multiplex PCR; TCRdb keeps only in-frame clonotypes and omits some of them. This sample carries about 580,000 clones, about 98% of them seen once, and the ten largest clones take 0.25% to 0.35%. CD45RO-negative, CCR7-selected cells formed the naive CD8 fraction, which excluded terminally differentiated effector memory CD45RA+ cells. Sample: naive CD8+ T cells sorted from blood. The receptors come from a man aged 25 to 40 in good health.

The V gene is TRBV6-5, the J gene TRBJ2-2, with 13 bases aligning to TRBD2. CDR1 and CDR2 from the germline V gene are MNHEY and SVGAGI. The CDR3 runs to 15 residues. The V and J ends lost 2 bases and 7 bases, in that order; junction bases with no gene match: 1. This CDR3 is CASSYGLAGVGELFF. The CDR3 DNA sequence: TGTGCCAGCAGTTACGGACTAGCGGGAGTCGGGGAGCTGTTTTTT.

The chain employs TRBV4-3 and TRBJ1-5; 7 nucleotides match TRBD1. The V gene's germline CDR1 is LGHNA and CDR2 YSLEER. V lost 0 bases to trimming and J lost 6 bases; unmatched junction nucleotides: 8. The CDR3 has 16 amino acids. The CDR3 DNA reads TGCGCCAGCAGCCAAGATATCGGGACAGTGAGTCAGCCCCAGCATTTT. Encoded protein: CASSQDIGTVSQPQHF.

This clone was seen only once. The rearrangement uses TRBV19 and TRBJ1-3; TRBD1 is a possible D gene (6 bases). The V and J ends lost 7 bases and 0 bases respectively, with 16 bases between them. CDR1 and CDR2 from the germline V gene are LNHDA and SQIVND (reference sequence). The CDR3 runs to 16 residues. The CDR3, as DNA: TGTGCCAGTACCCCGGACAGCCACCACTCTGGAAACACCATATATTTT. Translation gives CASTPDSHHSGNTIYF. The variable domain in full, completed from reference TRBV19 and TRBJ1-3, reads DGGITQSPKYLFRKEGQNVTLSCEQNLNHDAMYWYRQDPGQGLRLIYYSQIVNDFQKGDIAEGYSVSREKKESFPLTVTSAQKNPTAFYLCASTPDSHHSGNTIYFGEGSWLTVV.

The CDR3 DNA sequence: TGTGCCAGCAGCCCCCTAGGGCGGGAGGCTTACAATGAGCAGTTCTTC. As protein: CASSPLGREAYNEQFF. This chain connects TRBV11-2 to TRBJ2-1, with 8 bases aligning to TRBD2. The CDR3 is 16 amino acids. Per germline, CDR1 SGHAT and CDR2 FQNNGV. V shed 5 bases, J shed 4 bases, and the junction held 10 bases outside the gene matches.

The chain combines TRBV5-5 with TRBJ2-2; 9 bases line up with TRBD2. With 4 bases clipped from V and 3 bases from J, the junction kept 7 bases outside the gene matches. Germline-derived CDR1 and CDR2 are SGHKS and YYEKEE (reference sequence). The CDR3 spans 16 residues. CDR3 sequence: CASSPGTSSYTGELFF. The CDR3 DNA reads as TGTGCCAGCAGCCCCGGGACTAGCAGTTACACCGGGGAGCTGTTTTTT. The full variable domain, rest sourced from reference TRBV5-5 and TRBJ2-2, is DAGVTQSPTHLIKTRGQQVTLRCSPISGHKSVSWYQQVLGQGPQFIFQYYEKEERGRGNFPDRFSARQFPNYSSELNVNALLLGDSALYLCASSPGTSSYTGELFFGEGSRLTVL.

The chain employs TRBV27 and TRBJ2-1; D is ambiguous. V lost 6 bases and J lost 3, with 9 bases in between. The CDR3 is 13 residues long. The germline gives CDR1 MNHEY, CDR2 SMNVEV (reference sequence). The CDR3 bases are TGTGCCAGCAGATATGGCCGCTACAATGAGCAGTTCTTC. Translation: CASRYGRYNEQFF.

The V call is TRBV29-1, the J call TRBJ2-3; D gene unclear. Germline CDR1 is SQVTM and CDR2 is ANQGSEA. The CDR3 is made up of 17 amino acids. V lost 0 bases and J 2 bases, leaving 18 bases between the germline ends. CDR3 region: CSVEDLGGEGFTDTQYF. The CDR3 region has the DNA TGCAGCGTTGAAGATCTAGGTGGGGAAGGTTTCACAGATACGCAGTATTTT.

This sequence joins TRBV7-2 and TRBJ2-7, with D possibly matching TRBD2 (5 bases). The CDR3 is 12 residues long. Germline assignment: CDR1 SGHTA and CDR2 FQGNSA. V lost 5 bases, J lost 4 bases, and 9 bases lay in between. CDR3 sequence reads: CASSTRGYEQYF. The CDR3 DNA sequence: TGTGCCAGCAGCACGCGAGGGTACGAGCAGTACTTC.

The chain employs TRBV10-2 and TRBJ1-2, with D possibly TRBD1 on 6 matching bases. The ends were cut back, 2 bases at V and 6 bases at J, with 13 bases in the middle. Germline V lookup: CDR1 WSHSY, CDR2 SAAADI. The CDR3 totals 14 residues. The CDR3 bases are TGCGCCAGCAGTGAGGTCGAACAGGGCGATGGCTACACCTTC. It specifies CASSEVEQGDGYTF.

This chain links TRBV5-1 with TRBJ2-7; D remains unclear. Germline loops: CDR1 SGHRS, CDR2 YFSETQ. CDR3 length equals 15 residues. V was clipped by 4 bases and J by 3 bases, with 17 bases between them. The CDR3 spells CASSQATNGYYEQYF. The CDR3 DNA reads TGCGCCAGCAGCCAAGCGACAAATGGATACTACGAGCAGTACTTC.

This clone has only one observation. This chain links TRBV29-1 with TRBJ2-1; D perhaps matches TRBD2 (6 bases). The V end lost 0 bases, the J end lost 0 bases, and 12 bases lay between the germline ends. The germline CDR1 and CDR2 sequences are SQVTM and ANQGSEA. The CDR3 loop spans 16 amino acids. CDR3 DNA sequence: TGCAGCGTTGAAGATCTCGGGACTCTCTCCTACAATGAGCAGTTCTTC. It is translated as CSVEDLGTLSYNEQFF.

The rearrangement joins TRBV6-6 to TRBJ1-3; D not resolved. Germline V gene sequence: CDR1 MNHNY, CDR2 SVGAGI (reference sequence). Trimming stripped 5 bases from V and 2 bases from J, with 10 bases between. CDR3 size: 14 residues. CDR3 residues: CASSTLETGNTIYF. The CDR3 nucleotides read TGTGCCAGCAGTACCTTGGAGACTGGAAACACCATATATTTT.

The rearrangement uses TRBV7-3 and TRBJ1-1; D not resolved. The V gene's germline CDR1 is SGHTA and CDR2 FQGTGA. Trimming stripped 2 bases from V and 1 base from J, with 5 bases between. There are 13 residues in the CDR3. The CDR3 here is CASSLARNTEAFF. The CDR3 coding sequence is TGTGCCAGCAGCTTAGCCAGGAACACTGAAGCTTTCTTT.